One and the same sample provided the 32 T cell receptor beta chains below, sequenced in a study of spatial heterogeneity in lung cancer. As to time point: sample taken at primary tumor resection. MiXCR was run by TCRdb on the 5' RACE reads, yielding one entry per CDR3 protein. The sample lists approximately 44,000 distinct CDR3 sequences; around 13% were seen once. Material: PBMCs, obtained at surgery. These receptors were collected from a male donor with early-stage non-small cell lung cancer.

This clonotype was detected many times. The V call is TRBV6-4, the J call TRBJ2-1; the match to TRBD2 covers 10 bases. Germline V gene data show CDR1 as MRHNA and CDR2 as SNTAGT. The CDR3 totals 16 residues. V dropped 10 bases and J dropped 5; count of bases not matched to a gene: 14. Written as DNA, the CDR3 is TGTGCCAAAGATGGGCTAGCGGGAGAATCCCACAATGAGCAGTTCTTC. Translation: CAKDGLAGESHNEQFF.

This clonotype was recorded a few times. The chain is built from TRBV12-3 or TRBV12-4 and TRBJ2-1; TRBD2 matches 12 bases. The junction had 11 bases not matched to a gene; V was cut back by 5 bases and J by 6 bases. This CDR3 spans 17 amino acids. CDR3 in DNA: TGTGCCAGCAGTCGTATTCTACAGACTAGCGGGAGCAATGAGCAGTTCTTC. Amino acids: CASSRILQTSGSNEQFF.

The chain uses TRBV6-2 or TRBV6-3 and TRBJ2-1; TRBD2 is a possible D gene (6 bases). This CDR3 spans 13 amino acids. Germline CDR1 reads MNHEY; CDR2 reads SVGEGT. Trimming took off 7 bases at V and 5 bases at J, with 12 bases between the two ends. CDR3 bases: TGTGCCAGCAATTCCGGGGGAAACAATGAGCAGTTCTTC. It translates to CASNSGGNNEQFF.

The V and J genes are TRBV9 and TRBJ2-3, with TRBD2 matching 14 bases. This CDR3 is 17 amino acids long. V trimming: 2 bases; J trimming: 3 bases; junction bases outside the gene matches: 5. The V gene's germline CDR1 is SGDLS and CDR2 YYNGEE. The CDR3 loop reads CASSVTSGGAVTDTQYF. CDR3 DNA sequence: TGTGCCAGCAGCGTGACTAGCGGGGGGGCGGTAACAGATACGCAGTATTTT.

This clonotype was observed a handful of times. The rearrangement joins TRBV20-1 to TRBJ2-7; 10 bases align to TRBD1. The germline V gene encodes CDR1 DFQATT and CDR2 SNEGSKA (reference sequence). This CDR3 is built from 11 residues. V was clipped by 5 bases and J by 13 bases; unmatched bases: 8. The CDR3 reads CSAGTGAQLYF. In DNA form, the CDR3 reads TGCAGTGCTGGGACAGGGGCCCAGTTATACTTC.

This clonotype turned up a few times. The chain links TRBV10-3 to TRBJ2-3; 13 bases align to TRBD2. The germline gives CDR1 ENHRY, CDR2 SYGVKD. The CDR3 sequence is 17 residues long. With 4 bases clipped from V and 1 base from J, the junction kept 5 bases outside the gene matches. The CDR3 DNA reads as TGTGCCATCAGTGCTTCCGGGACTAGCGGGGGCACAGATACGCAGTATTTT. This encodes CAISASGTSGGTDTQYF.

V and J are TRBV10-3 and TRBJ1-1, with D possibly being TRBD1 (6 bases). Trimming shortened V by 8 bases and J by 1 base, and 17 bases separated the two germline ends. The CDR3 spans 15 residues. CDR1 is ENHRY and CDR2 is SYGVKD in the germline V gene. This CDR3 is CAIQVAPTGNTEAFF. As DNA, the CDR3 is TGTGCCATCCAAGTTGCCCCGACAGGGAACACTGAAGCTTTCTTT.

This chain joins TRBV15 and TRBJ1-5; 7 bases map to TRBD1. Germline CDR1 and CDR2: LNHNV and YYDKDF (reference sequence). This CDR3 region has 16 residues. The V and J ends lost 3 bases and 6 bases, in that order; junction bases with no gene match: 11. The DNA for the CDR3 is TGTGCCACCAGCAGGAACAGGGGAGGGACGGGTCAGCCCCAGCATTTT. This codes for CATSRNRGGTGQPQHF.

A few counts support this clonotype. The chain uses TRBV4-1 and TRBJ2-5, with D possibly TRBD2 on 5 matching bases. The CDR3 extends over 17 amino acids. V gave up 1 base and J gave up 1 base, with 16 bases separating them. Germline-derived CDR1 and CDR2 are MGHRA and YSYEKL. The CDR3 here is CASSQAGRAAIQETQYF. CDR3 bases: TGCGCCAGCAGCCAAGCTGGGCGGGCCGCCATCCAAGAGACCCAGTACTTC.

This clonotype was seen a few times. This CDR3 reads CASSILASSSAEQYF. In DNA, the CDR3 is TGTGCCAGTAGTATATTGGCTAGCAGCTCGGCCGAGCAGTACTTC. The chain is built from TRBV19 and TRBJ2-7; the D gene is possibly TRBD2 (5 bases). V lost 2 bases, J lost 6 bases, and 17 bases lay in between. Looked up from germline, CDR1 is LNHDA and CDR2 is SQIVND (reference sequence). The CDR3 covers 15 residues.

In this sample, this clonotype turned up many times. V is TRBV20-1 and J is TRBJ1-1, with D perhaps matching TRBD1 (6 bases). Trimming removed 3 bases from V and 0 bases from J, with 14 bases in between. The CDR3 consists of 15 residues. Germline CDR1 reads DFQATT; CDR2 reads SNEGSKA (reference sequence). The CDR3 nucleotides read TGCAGTGCTAGGGGGAGGACAGTTCTGAACACTGAAGCTTTCTTT. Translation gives CSARGRTVLNTEAFF.

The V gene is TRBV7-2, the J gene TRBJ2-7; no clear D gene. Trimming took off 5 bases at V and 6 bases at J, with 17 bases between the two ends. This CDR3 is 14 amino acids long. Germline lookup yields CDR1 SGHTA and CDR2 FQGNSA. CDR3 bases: TGTGCCAGCAGCCTGAGTGGAGTCCCTATCGAGCAGTACTTC. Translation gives CASSLSGVPIEQYF.

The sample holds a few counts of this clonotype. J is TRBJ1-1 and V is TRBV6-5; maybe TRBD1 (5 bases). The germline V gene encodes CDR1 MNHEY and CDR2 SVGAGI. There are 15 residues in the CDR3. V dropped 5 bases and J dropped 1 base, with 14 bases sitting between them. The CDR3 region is CASSALGRGNTEAFF. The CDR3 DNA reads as TGTGCCAGCAGTGCCTTAGGAAGGGGGAACACTGAAGCTTTCTTT.

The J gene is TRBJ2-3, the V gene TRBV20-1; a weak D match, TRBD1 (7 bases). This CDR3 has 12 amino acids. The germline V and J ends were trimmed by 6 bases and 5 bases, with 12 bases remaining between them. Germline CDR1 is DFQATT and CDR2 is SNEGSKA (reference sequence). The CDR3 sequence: CSARGDRDTQYF. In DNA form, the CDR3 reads TGCAGTGCGAGGGGGGACAGAGATACGCAGTATTTT.

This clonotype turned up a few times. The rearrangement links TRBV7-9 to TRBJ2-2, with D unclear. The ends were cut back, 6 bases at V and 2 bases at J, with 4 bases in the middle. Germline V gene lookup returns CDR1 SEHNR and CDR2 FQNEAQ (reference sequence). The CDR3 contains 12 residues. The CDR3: CASRGNTGELFF. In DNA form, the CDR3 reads TGTGCCAGCAGGGGTAACACCGGGGAGCTGTTTTTT.

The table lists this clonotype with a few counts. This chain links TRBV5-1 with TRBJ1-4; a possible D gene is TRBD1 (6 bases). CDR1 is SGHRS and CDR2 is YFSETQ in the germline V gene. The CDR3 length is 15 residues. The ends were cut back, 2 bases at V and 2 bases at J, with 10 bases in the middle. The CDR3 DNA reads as TGCGCCAGCAGCTTCAGGGGATGGACTAATGAAAAACTGTTTTTT. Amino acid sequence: CASSFRGWTNEKLFF.

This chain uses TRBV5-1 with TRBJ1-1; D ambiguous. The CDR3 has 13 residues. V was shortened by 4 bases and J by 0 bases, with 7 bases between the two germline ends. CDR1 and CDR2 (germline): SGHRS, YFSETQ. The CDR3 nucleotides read TGCGCCAGCAGCGAGGTTATGAACACTGAAGCTTTCTTT. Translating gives CASSEVMNTEAFF.

The CDR3 bases are TGTGCCAGCAGCTTAAAGGACGAGCAGTACTTC. It yields the protein CASSLKDEQYF. The chain couples TRBV6-6 to TRBJ2-7; no clear D gene. V lost 6 bases, J lost 5 bases, and 8 bases lay in between. Germline loops: CDR1 MNHNY, CDR2 SVGAGI (reference sequence). The CDR3 runs 11 residues.

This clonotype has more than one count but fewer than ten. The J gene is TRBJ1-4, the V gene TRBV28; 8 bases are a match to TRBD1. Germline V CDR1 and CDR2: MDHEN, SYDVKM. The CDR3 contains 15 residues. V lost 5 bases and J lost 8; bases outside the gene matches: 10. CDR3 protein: CASSAPQGGGEKLFF. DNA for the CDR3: TGTGCCAGCAGTGCCCCACAGGGGGGAGGGGAAAAACTGTTTTTT.

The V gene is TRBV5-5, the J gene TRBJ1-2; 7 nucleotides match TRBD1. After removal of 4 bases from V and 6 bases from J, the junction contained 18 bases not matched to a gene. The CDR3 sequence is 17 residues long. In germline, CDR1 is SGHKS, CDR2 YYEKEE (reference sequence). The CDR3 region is CASSHLTGTLTIHGYTF. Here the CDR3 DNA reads TGTGCCAGCAGCCACCTGACAGGGACCTTAACTATTCATGGCTACACCTTC.

The CDR3 coding sequence is TGTGCCAGCAGCACAGTGGGTCGATTTAATGAAAAACTGTTTTTT. Translating it yields CASSTVGRFNEKLFF. The V gene is TRBV7-8, the J gene TRBJ1-4; D is uncertain. CDR3 length: 15 amino acids. V lost 5 bases and J 4 bases, leaving 14 bases between the germline ends. Germline CDR1 SGHVS, CDR2 FQNEAQ.

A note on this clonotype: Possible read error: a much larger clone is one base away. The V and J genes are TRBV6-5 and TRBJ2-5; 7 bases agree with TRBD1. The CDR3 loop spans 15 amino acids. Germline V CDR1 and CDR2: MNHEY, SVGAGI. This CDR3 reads CAGSTHTGVQETQYF. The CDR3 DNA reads TGTGCCGGCAGTACCCACACAGGGGTCCAAGAGACCCAGTACTTC.

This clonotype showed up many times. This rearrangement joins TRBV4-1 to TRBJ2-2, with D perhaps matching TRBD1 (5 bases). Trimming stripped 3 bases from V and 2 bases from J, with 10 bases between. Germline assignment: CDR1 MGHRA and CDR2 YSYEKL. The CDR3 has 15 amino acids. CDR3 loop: CASSQMTANTGELFF. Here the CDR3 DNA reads TGCGCCAGCAGCCAGATGACAGCTAACACCGGGGAGCTGTTTTTT.

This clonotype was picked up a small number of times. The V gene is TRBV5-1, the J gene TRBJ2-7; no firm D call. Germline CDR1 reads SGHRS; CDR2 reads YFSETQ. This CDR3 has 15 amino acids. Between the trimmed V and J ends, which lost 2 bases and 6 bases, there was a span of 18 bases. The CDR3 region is CASSFQGNREAEQYF. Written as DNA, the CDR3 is TGCGCCAGCAGCTTTCAAGGTAATAGAGAGGCCGAGCAGTACTTC.

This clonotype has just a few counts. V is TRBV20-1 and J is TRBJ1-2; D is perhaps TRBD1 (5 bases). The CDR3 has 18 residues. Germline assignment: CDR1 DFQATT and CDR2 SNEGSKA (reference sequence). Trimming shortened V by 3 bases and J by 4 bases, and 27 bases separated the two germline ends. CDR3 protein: CSAREEGIRTPPGYGYTF. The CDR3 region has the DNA TGCAGTGCTAGGGAAGAGGGTATAAGGACACCTCCCGGCTATGGCTACACCTTC.

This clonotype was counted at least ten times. CDR3 in amino acids: CASSLTAEAFF. For the CDR3, the DNA is TGTGCCAGCAGCCTTACCGCTGAAGCTTTCTTT. The chain links TRBV7-9 to TRBJ1-1; D remains unclear. V lost 5 bases to trimming and J lost 6 bases, with 7 bases between them. There are 11 residues in the CDR3. CDR1 and CDR2 from the germline V gene are SEHNR and FQNEAQ (reference sequence).

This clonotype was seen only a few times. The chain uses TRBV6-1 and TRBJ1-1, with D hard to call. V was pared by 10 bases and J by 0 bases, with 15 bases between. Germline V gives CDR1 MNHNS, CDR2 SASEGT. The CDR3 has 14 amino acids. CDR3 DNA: TGTGCCACCCGAGGCCAGCCTATGAACACTGAAGCTTTCTTT. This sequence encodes CATRGQPMNTEAFF.

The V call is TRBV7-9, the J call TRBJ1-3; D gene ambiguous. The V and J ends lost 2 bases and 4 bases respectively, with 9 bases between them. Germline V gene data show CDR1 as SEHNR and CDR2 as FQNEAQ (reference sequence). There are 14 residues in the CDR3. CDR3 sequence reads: CASSLISAGNTIYF. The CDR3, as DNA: TGTGCCAGCAGCTTAATAAGCGCGGGAAACACCATATATTTT.

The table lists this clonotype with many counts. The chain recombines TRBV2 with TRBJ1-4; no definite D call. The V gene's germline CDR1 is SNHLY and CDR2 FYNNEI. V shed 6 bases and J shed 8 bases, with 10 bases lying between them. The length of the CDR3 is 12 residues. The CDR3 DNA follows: TGTGCCAGCAGGACCGGGCAGGAAAAACTGTTTTTT. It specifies CASRTGQEKLFF.

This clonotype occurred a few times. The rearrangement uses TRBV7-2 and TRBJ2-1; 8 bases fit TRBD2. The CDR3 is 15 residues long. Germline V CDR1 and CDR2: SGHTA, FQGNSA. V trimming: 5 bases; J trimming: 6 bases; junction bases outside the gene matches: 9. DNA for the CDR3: TGTGCCAGCAGCCCCCGGGTAGCGGGGACCAATGAGCAGTTCTTC. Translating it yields CASSPRVAGTNEQFF. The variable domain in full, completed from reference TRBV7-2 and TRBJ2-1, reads GAGVSQSPSNKVTEKGKDVELRCDPISGHTALYWYRQSLGQGLEFLIYFQGNSAPDKSGLPSDRFSAERTGGSVSTLTIQRTQQEDSAVYLCASSPRVAGTNEQFFGPGTRLTVL.

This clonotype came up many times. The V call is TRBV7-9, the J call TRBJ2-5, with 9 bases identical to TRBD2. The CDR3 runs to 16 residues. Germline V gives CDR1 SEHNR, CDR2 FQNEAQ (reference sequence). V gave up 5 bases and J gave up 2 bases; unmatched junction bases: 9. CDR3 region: CASSPRRSGGQETQYF. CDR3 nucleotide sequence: TGTGCCAGCAGCCCCCGTAGAAGCGGGGGGCAAGAGACCCAGTACTTC.

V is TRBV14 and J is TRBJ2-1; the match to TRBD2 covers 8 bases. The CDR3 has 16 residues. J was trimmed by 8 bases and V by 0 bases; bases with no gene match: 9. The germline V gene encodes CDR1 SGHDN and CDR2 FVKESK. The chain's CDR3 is CASSQDRAGVNHEQFF. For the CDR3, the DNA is TGTGCCAGCAGCCAAGATAGAGCGGGGGTAAACCATGAGCAGTTCTTC.